This TCR beta chain was found in a study of technical replicates of blood from a few donors. Germline trimming cut 7 bases from V and 6 bases from J; bases unmatched to any gene: 7. Germline V gives CDR1 SQVTM, CDR2 ANQGSEA. This CDR3 is 13 amino acids long. Data came from immunoSEQ multiplex PCR; TCRdb stores just in-frame clones and leaves some out. Of approximately 94,000 clones detected, about 96% appear once; the ten largest clones hold more than 0.35%. This TCR came from a human donor in good health. This chain connects TRBV29-1 to TRBJ2-2; 8 bases line up with TRBD2. Specimen: T cells isolated from PBMCs. The CDR3 sequence: CSGLEAGAGELFF. CDR3 DNA sequence: TGCAGCGGACTTGAAGCGGGGGCCGGGGAGCTGTTTTTT.